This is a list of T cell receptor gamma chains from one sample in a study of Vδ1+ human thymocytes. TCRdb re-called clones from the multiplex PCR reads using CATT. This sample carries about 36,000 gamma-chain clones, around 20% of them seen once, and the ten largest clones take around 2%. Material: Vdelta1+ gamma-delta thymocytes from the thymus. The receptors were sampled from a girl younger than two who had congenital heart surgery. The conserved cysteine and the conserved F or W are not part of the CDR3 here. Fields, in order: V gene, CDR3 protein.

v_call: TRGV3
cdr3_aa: ATWDGLYYKKL

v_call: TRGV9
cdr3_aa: ALWEDGWIKT

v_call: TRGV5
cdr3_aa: ATWDRPQAGGSSDWIKT

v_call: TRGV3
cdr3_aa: ATWDELRCCYKKL

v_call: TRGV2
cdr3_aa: ATWDSLKLSSDWIKT

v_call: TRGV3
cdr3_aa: ATWPSSDWIKT

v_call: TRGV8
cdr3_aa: ATRRSYYKKL

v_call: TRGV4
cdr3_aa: ATWDAPRYYKKL

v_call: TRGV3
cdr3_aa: ATWDRRGPYSSDWIKT

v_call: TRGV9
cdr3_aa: ALWEVRETNKKL

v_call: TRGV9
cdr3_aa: ALSRDYYKKL

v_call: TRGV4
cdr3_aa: ATWDGLDYKKL

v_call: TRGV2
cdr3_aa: ATWDGRSDSSDWIKT

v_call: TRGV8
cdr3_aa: ATWDPNYYKKL

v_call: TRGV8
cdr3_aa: ATWDRTGWLKI

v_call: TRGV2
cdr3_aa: ATWANYKKL

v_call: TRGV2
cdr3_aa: ATWDGSAYYYKKL

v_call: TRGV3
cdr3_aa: ATWDLRQGKKL